This T cell receptor (beta chain) was recorded in a study of chemoradiotherapy in HPV16-positive cancers. Study-wide points: HPV-responsive T-cell expansion during chemoradiotherapy was linked to improved recurrence-free survival in HPV16-positive patients.

Trimming at V came to 1 base and at J to 3 bases, leaving 6 bases not matched to a gene. The CDR3 has 15 residues. Looked up from germline, CDR1 is SGHAT and CDR2 is FQNNGV. Remarks on this clone: Its antigen remains unidentified.

This table comes from immunoSEQ multiplex PCR, and its TCRdb copy is limited to in-frame clones, with some not included. The sample yields fewer than 40,000 clones, approximately 73% seen once. The clonotype was recovered from a human donor with HPV-associated anogenital cancer. The source was blood, collected from a patient who underwent chemoradiotherapy. The chain carries TRBV11-2 and TRBJ2-7, with 7 bases aligning to TRBD1. The CDR3 nucleotides are TGTGCCAGCAGCTTAGGACCCACAGGGGACTACGAGCAGTACTTC. It is translated as CASSLGPTGDYEQYF.